The next 24 T cell receptor beta chains were all read from a single sample in a study of molecular identifiers for immune sequencing clone quantification. MiXCR was run by TCRdb on the PCR reads, yielding one entry per CDR3 protein. The repertoire holds about 640,000 distinct CDR3 sequences, with nearly 20% as singletons. What was sequenced was naive CD8+ T cells from blood, with Jurkat cell RNA spiked in. Documented subset: FACS-sorted CD8+CD4-CCR7+CD45RA+ naive T cells. The receptor source for this set is a human donor in good health. Some libraries in this study had Jurkat cell RNA spiked in.

This clonotype was seen at least ten times. V usage is TRBV19 and J usage is TRBJ1-1, with unresolved D. The V gene lost 11 bases and the J gene lost 7 bases, with 14 bases spanning the gap. Germline V CDR1 and CDR2: LNHDA, SQIVND (reference sequence). The CDR3 covers 11 residues. The CDR3 nucleotides read TGTGCCGCAGGTTATGCAGGTGAAGCTTTCTTT. As protein: CAAGYAGEAFF.

The table lists this clonotype with many counts. V is TRBV10-3 and J is TRBJ1-4; D call uncertain. The V and J ends lost 2 bases and 7 bases respectively, with 11 bases between them. CDR3 length: 14 residues. Germline loops: CDR1 ENHRY, CDR2 SYGVKD. CDR3 nucleotides: TGTGCCATCAGTGAGGACGGAGTGAGTGAAAAACTGTTTTTT. It encodes CAISEDGVSEKLFF.

This clonotype was recorded at least ten times. The chain carries TRBV27 and TRBJ2-3; maybe TRBD1 (6 bases). Germline loops: CDR1 MNHEY, CDR2 SMNVEV (reference sequence). V lost 5 bases and J lost 4, with 19 bases in between. This CDR3 contains 16 residues. CDR3 nucleotide sequence: TGTGCCAGCAGTATGAAGGACAGAAGAATCGCAGATACGCAGTATTTT. Translating it yields CASSMKDRRIADTQYF.

Many counts were recorded for this clonotype. This rearrangement joins TRBV28 to TRBJ1-5; a weak D match, TRBD1 (6 bases). V dropped 3 bases and J dropped 4 bases, with 16 bases sitting between them. This CDR3 has 16 residues. Germline V gene sequence: CDR1 MDHEN, CDR2 SYDVKM. CDR3: CASSFLFGTNNQPQHF. The CDR3 nucleotides read TGTGCCAGCAGTTTTTTATTCGGGACAAATAATCAGCCCCAGCATTTT.

Many counts were recorded for this clonotype. The chain has TRBV6-5 and TRBJ2-7; 10 bases are a match to TRBD1. The CDR3 is made up of 15 amino acids. Germline V gene sequence: CDR1 MNHEY, CDR2 SVGAGI. The ends lost 4 bases at V and 2 bases at J; junction bases unmatched: 5. The CDR3 sequence is CASSSDGQGAYEQYF. CDR3 bases: TGTGCCAGCAGTTCTGACGGACAGGGGGCCTACGAGCAGTACTTC.

This clonotype was counted only a few times. V and J are TRBV5-6 and TRBJ1-2; no clear D. The length of the CDR3 is 13 residues. The germline V gene encodes CDR1 SGHDT and CDR2 YYEEEE. Trimming pared 0 bases from V and 8 bases from J, leaving 11 bases between. Written as DNA, the CDR3 is TGTGCCAGCAGCTTGGTACAGCAATCGGGCTACACCTTC. This gives the protein CASSLVQQSGYTF.

The V gene is TRBV3-1, the J gene TRBJ2-5; TRBD2 aligns across 9 bases. CDR1 LGHDT and CDR2 YNNKEL come from the germline V gene (reference sequence). CDR3 length: 18 amino acids. V gave up 2 bases and J gave up 5 bases; unmatched junction bases: 15. In DNA, the CDR3 is TGTGCCAGCAGCCAATTTGGCGGGGGGGTTTTATTTGGGGAGACCCAGTACTTC. Amino acids: CASSQFGGGVLFGETQYF.

About this clonotype: This clone may be a read error of a much larger clone one base away. The V and J genes are TRBV7-9 and TRBJ2-5; D uncertain. V was shortened by 5 bases and J by 2 bases, with 12 bases between the two germline ends. Per germline, CDR1 SEHNR and CDR2 FQNEAQ (reference sequence). CDR3 length: 14 residues. The chain's CDR3 is CASSHRIRQETQYF. The CDR3 DNA is TGTGCCAGCAGCCATAGGATTAGGCAAGAGACCCAGTACTTC.

Many counts were recorded for this clonotype. The J gene is TRBJ2-7, the V gene TRBV7-9, with D possibly matching TRBD1 (6 bases). CDR1 and CDR2 (germline): SEHNR, FQNEAQ (reference sequence). V lost 1 base to trimming and J lost 6 bases, with 7 bases between them. CDR3 length: 12 amino acids. CDR3 coding DNA: TGTGCCAGCAGCTTAGGGACAGCCGAGCAGTACTTC. This codes for CASSLGTAEQYF.

This clonotype has a count of ten or more. J is TRBJ2-3 and V is TRBV28, with D uncertain. Germline CDR1 is MDHEN and CDR2 is SYDVKM. Trimming took off 6 bases at V and 5 bases at J, with 18 bases between the two ends. The length of the CDR3 is 15 residues. CDR3: CASRPTGRVGDTQYF. The CDR3 nucleotides are TGTGCCAGCAGACCGACTGGTAGGGTTGGAGATACGCAGTATTTT.

The sample holds many counts of this clonotype. V and J are TRBV28 and TRBJ2-2; 9 bases match TRBD2. Losses at the gene ends were 4 bases for V and 6 bases for J; bases not matched to a gene: 9. In germline, CDR1 is MDHEN, CDR2 SYDVKM. The CDR3 is 16 amino acids. The CDR3 region is CASSWIAGVPAGELFF. Written as DNA, the CDR3 is TGTGCCAGCAGTTGGATAGCGGGAGTGCCTGCCGGGGAGCTGTTTTTT.

This rearrangement joins TRBV27 to TRBJ1-1, with TRBD1 as a possible D gene (5 bases). The germline V gene has CDR1 MNHEY and CDR2 SMNVEV (reference sequence). This CDR3 has 14 residues. V was clipped by 6 bases and J by 7 bases, with 18 bases between them. CDR3 in amino acids: CASRPNTGLVEAFF. The CDR3 region has the DNA TGTGCCAGCAGGCCTAACACAGGTCTGGTTGAAGCTTTCTTT.

As for this clonotype: This could be a read error, since a much larger clone is one nucleotide away. This chain joins TRBV20-1 and TRBJ2-7, with 7 bases that match TRBD1. In germline, CDR1 is DFQATT, CDR2 SNEGSKA (reference sequence). J lost 4 bases, V lost 0 bases, and 9 bases had no gene match. CDR3 length: 15 amino acids. CDR3 protein: CSARDQGRGWYEQYF. The CDR3 DNA follows: TGCAGTGCTAGAGACCAGGGCAGGGGGTGGTACGAGCAGTACTTC.

This clonotype was picked up many times. The V call is TRBV7-2, the J call TRBJ2-3; 10 bases are shared with TRBD2. The CDR3 spans 16 residues. Germline CDR1 and CDR2: SGHTA and FQGNSA. V dropped 5 bases and J dropped 2; count of bases not matched to a gene: 7. The chain's CDR3 is CASSPISGGITDTQYF. In DNA form, the CDR3 reads TGTGCCAGCAGCCCCATTAGCGGGGGGATCACAGATACGCAGTATTTT.

This clonotype was recorded at least ten times. This chain connects TRBV9 to TRBJ1-1; D is unresolved. This CDR3 has 17 residues. The V gene lost 0 bases and the J gene lost 4 bases, with 19 bases spanning the gap. Germline assignment: CDR1 SGDLS and CDR2 YYNGEE. The CDR3 region has the DNA TGTGCCAGCAGCGTAGGGAAATGGGAAGGCATCAGCACTGAAGCTTTCTTT. This encodes CASSVGKWEGISTEAFF. Drawing the rest from reference TRBV9 and TRBJ1-1, the complete variable domain is DSGVTQTPKHLITATGQRVTLRCSPRSGDLSVYWYQQSLDQGLQFLIQYYNGEERAKGNILERFSAQQFPDLHSELNLSSLELGDSALYFCASSVGKWEGISTEAFFGQGTRLTVV.

This clonotype was observed at least ten times. J is TRBJ2-7 and V is TRBV7-2; perhaps TRBD1 as D (5 bases). V was clipped by 3 bases and J by 0 bases, with 9 bases between them. Germline V CDR1 and CDR2: SGHTA, FQGNSA. CDR3 length equals 14 residues. The CDR3 DNA reads TGTGCCAGCAGCTTGTATGACAGCTCCTACGAGCAGTACTTC. Its translation is CASSLYDSSYEQYF. The full variable domain, with the rest looked up from reference TRBV7-2 and TRBJ2-7, is GAGVSQSPSNKVTEKGKDVELRCDPISGHTALYWYRQSLGQGLEFLIYFQGNSAPDKSGLPSDRFSAERTGGSVSTLTIQRTQQEDSAVYLCASSLYDSSYEQYFGPGTRLTVT.

Comments on this clonotype: A much larger clone lies one base from this, so it may be a read error. The rearrangement joins TRBV7-9 to TRBJ2-7; 14 bases agree with TRBD2. Germline CDR1 is SEHNR and CDR2 is FQNEAQ (reference sequence). After removal of 8 bases from V and 2 bases from J, the junction contained 5 bases not matched to a gene. This CDR3 is built from 15 residues. DNA of the CDR3: TGTGCCAGCGGGACTAGCGGGGGTGAGACCTACGAGCAGTACTTC. Amino acid sequence: CASGTSGGETYEQYF.

This clonotype was counted at least ten times. The chain joins TRBV4-1 to TRBJ1-5; D perhaps matches TRBD1 (5 bases). This CDR3 spans 13 amino acids. CDR1 MGHRA and CDR2 YSYEKL come from the germline V gene. Trimming removed 1 base at V and 7 bases at J, with 8 bases between. CDR3 sequence: CASSQVRGQPQHF. The CDR3 region has the DNA TGCGCCAGCAGCCAAGTACGGGGCCAGCCCCAGCATTTT.

This clonotype was seen at least ten times. V and J are TRBV7-9 and TRBJ2-1; 7 positions match TRBD1. The germline V gene encodes CDR1 SEHNR and CDR2 FQNEAQ (reference sequence). The CDR3 is made up of 15 amino acids. J lost 2 bases, V lost 5 bases, and 6 bases had no gene match. The CDR3 region has the DNA TGTGCCAGCAGCAGGGGACAGAGTACCTACAATGAGCAGTTCTTC. Its translation is CASSRGQSTYNEQFF.

This clonotype was recorded at least ten times. This sequence joins TRBV9 and TRBJ1-5; D remains ambiguous. Germline values: CDR1 SGDLS, CDR2 YYNGEE. The germline V and J ends were trimmed by 2 bases and 5 bases, with 8 bases remaining between them. The CDR3 totals 13 residues. CDR3: CASSVDIDQPQHF. The CDR3 coding sequence is TGTGCCAGCAGCGTCGACATCGATCAGCCCCAGCATTTT.

This clonotype was seen at least ten times. V usage is TRBV13 and J usage is TRBJ1-1, with D unclear. With 0 bases removed from V and 5 bases from J, the gap between germline ends came to 10 bases. The CDR3 extends over 14 amino acids. Germline-derived CDR1 and CDR2 are PRHDT and FYEKMQ (reference sequence). CDR3 sequence: CASSLGLAGTEAFF. The CDR3 DNA reads TGTGCCAGCAGCTTAGGCCTGGCCGGGACTGAAGCTTTCTTT.

About this clonotype: A much larger clone lies one base from this, so it may be a read error. The chain couples TRBV19 to TRBJ2-7, with D unresolved. CDR3 size: 15 residues. V gave up 4 bases and J gave up 2 bases, with 15 bases separating them. Germline lookup yields CDR1 LNHDA and CDR2 SQIVND (reference sequence). CDR3 coding DNA: TGTGCCAGTAGTACTTCCGCAGCCGACCCCTACGAGCAGTACTTC. Its protein is CASSTSAADPYEQYF.

This rearrangement joins TRBV28 to TRBJ1-1, with D possibly TRBD1 on 5 matching bases. Trimming removed 6 bases at V and 10 bases at J, with 21 bases between. Germline assignment: CDR1 MDHEN and CDR2 SYDVKM. The CDR3 is made up of 14 amino acids. CDR3 amino acids: CASSPSRGADGAFF. CDR3 bases: TGTGCCAGCAGCCCGAGCCGGGGCGCCGATGGAGCTTTCTTT.

On this clonotype: Possible read error: a much larger clone is one base away. The V call is TRBV2, the J call TRBJ1-2; the D gene is possibly TRBD1 (5 bases). Per the germline V gene, CDR1 is SNHLY and CDR2 is FYNNEI. The V end was cut by 4 bases, the J end by 6 bases, with 15 bases between. This CDR3 comprises 14 residues. This chain's CDR3 is CASSGYGRADGYTF. The CDR3 nucleotides read TGTGCCAGCAGTGGCTATGGCAGGGCGGATGGCTACACCTTC.